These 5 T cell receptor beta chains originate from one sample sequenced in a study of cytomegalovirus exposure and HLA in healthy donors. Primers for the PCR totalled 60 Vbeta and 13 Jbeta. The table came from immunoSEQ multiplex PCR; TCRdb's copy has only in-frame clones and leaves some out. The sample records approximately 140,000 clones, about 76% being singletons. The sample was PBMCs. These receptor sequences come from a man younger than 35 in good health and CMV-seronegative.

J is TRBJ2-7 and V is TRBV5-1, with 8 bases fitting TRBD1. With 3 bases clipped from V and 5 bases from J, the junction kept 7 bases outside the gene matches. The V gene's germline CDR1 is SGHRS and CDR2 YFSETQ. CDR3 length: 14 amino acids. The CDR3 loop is CASSWRTGLDEQYF. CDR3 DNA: TGCGCCAGCAGCTGGAGGACAGGGTTGGACGAGCAGTACTTC.

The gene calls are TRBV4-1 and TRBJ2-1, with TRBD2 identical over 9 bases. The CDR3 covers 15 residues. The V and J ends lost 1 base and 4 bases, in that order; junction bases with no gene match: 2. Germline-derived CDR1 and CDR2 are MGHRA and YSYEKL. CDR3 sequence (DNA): TGCGCCAGCAGCCAAGCTAGCGGGGATTACAATGAGCAGTTCTTC. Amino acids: CASSQASGDYNEQFF.

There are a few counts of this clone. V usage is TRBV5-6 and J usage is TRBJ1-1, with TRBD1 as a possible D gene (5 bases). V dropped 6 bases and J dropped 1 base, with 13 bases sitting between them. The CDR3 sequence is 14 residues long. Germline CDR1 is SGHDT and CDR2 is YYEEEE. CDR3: CASTPGGPNTEAFF. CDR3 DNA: TGTGCCAGCACTCCGGGGGGACCGAACACTGAAGCTTTCTTT.

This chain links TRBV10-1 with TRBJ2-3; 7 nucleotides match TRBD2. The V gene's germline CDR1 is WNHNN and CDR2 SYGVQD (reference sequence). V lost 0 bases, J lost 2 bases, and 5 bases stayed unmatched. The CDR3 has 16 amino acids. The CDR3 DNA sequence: TGCGCCAGCAGTGAGTCGTCGGGGAGGGACACAGATACGCAGTATTTT. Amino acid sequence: CASSESSGRDTDTQYF.

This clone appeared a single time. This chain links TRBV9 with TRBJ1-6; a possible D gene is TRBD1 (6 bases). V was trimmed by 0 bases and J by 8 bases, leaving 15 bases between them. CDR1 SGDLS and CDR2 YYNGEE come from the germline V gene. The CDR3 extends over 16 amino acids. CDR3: CASSVGRDTQYSPLHF. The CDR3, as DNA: TGTGCCAGCAGCGTAGGTCGGGACACACAATATTCACCCCTCCACTTT.